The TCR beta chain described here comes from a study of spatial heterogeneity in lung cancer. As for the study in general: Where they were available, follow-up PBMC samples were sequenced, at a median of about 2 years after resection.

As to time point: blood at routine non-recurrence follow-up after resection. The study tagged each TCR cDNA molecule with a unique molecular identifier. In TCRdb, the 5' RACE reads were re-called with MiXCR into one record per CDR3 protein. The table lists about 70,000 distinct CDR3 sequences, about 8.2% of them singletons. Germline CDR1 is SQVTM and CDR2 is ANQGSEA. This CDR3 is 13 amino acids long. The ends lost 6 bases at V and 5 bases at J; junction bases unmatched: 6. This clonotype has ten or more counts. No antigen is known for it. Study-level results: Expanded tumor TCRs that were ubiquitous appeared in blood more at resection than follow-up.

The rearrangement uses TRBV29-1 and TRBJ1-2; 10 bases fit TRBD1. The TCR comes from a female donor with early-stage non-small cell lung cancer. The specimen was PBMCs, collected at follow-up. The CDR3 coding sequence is TGCAGCGTGAGCCGGGACAGGGGTTATGGCTACACCTTC. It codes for CSVSRDRGYGYTF.